Only one count was recorded for the clone carrying this T cell receptor beta chain. Sequencing of TCR beta drew on CD8+ and CD4+ T cells from blood. TEMRA cells were enriched by FACS, and CD4+ and CD8+ T cells were negatively isolated. This entry belongs to a study of CD8 T cells in Susac syndrome. RNA amounts of roughly 0.5 to 1 ug underwent reverse transcription with random hexamers. TCRdb ran MiXCR on the immunoSEQ multiplex PCR reads and lists one entry per CDR3 protein. The table records 200,000 to 250,000 distinct CDR3 sequences, around 95% of them present only once. Germline lookup yields CDR1 KGHDR and CDR2 SFDVKD. V was pared by 3 bases and J by 4 bases, with 14 bases between. This CDR3 has 16 amino acids.

The rearrangement uses TRBV24-1 and TRBJ2-2; TRBD1 is a possible D gene (6 bases). The TCR was taken from a human donor with multiple sclerosis. Sequenced sample: CD4+ T cells from PBMCs. CDR3 coding DNA: TGTGCCACCAGTGATCCTGGGGGACACCCCACCGGGGAGCTGTTTTTT. This sequence encodes CATSDPGGHPTGELFF.